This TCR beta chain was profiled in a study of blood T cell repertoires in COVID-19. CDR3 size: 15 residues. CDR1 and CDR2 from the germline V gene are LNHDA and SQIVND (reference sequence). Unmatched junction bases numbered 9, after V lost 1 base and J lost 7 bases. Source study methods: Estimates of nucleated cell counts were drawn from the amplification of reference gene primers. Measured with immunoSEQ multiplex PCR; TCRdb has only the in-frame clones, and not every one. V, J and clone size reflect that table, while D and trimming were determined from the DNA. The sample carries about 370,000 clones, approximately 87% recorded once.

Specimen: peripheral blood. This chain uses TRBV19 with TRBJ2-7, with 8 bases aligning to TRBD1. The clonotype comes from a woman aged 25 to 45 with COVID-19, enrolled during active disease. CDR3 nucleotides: TGTGCCAGTAGTATAGGATCTCAGGGGGCGATTGAGCAGTACTTC. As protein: CASSIGSQGAIEQYF.